This TCR beta chain comes out of a study of radiotherapy plus CTLA-4 blockade in lung cancer. Clones were sequenced by immunoSEQ multiplex PCR, and TCRdb holds only the in-frame ones, with some missing. This table holds tens of thousands of clones, roughly four fifths found once. The ends lost 6 bases at V and 14 bases at J; junction bases unmatched: 15. Germline lookup yields CDR1 MNHEY and CDR2 SVGAGI. This CDR3 is built from 15 residues. The sequencing used peripheral blood, collected from a patient treated with radiotherapy plus ipilimumab. This clonotype was obtained from a human donor with non-small cell lung cancer who had stable disease on radiotherapy plus ipilimumab. This rearrangement joins TRBV6-5 to TRBJ1-6; 8 bases line up with TRBD1. In DNA, the CDR3 is TGTGCCAGCAGCTACACGACAGGGGACGATTCGGCCCTCCACTTT. This translates into CASSYTTGDDSALHF.